Presented here are 11 T cell receptor beta chains from one specimen sequenced in a study of shared clonotypes between healthy human individuals. TCRdb keeps only in-frame clones here, not all; method: immunoSEQ multiplex PCR. The repertoire has more than 1,200,000 clones, 98% of them found once; the top ten carry under 0.45%. Sequencing was done on a sample of naive CD4+ T cells sorted from blood. Noted subset: CD45RA+ positively selected. These receptors were collected from a young man in good health.

The CDR3 DNA is TGTGCCAGCAGCTTAGCACTAGCGAACCAAGAGACCCAGTACTTC. Translating it yields CASSLALANQETQYF. The gene calls are TRBV11-1 and TRBJ2-5; TRBD2 matches 7 bases. With V trimmed by 0 bases and J by 0 bases, 1 base remained unmatched. The CDR3 is made up of 15 amino acids. CDR1 and CDR2 from the germline V gene are SGHAT and FQDESV (reference sequence).

On this clone: The same CDR3 also results from other DNA sequences found in this sample. The gene calls are TRBV9 and TRBJ2-7, with TRBD2 identical over 8 bases. The CDR3 spans 14 residues. Germline V gives CDR1 SGDLS, CDR2 YYNGEE. Unmatched junction bases numbered 5, after V lost 2 bases and J lost 4 bases. The DNA for the CDR3 is TGTGCCAGCAGCGTCGGACTAGCTGGGTACGAGCAGTACTTC. The encoded protein is CASSVGLAGYEQYF.

The rearrangement joins TRBV9 to TRBJ2-7; no definite D call. CDR1 and CDR2 (germline): SGDLS, YYNGEE. The CDR3 is made up of 14 amino acids. With 4 bases removed from V and 4 bases from J, the gap between germline ends came to 15 bases. This chain's CDR3 is CASSSRPLYYEQYF. The CDR3, as DNA: TGTGCCAGCAGCTCTCGGCCCCTTTATTACGAGCAGTACTTC.

The chain employs TRBV18 and TRBJ2-7, with TRBD1 matching 10 bases. Germline trimming cut 3 bases from V and 6 bases from J; bases unmatched to any gene: 8. Germline loops: CDR1 KGHSH, CDR2 LQKENI. The CDR3 runs to 15 residues. The CDR3 loop is CASSPGTGEWFEQYF. Written as DNA, the CDR3 is TGTGCCAGCTCACCCGGGACAGGGGAGTGGTTCGAGCAGTACTTC.

This chain links TRBV19 with TRBJ2-1; D possibly matches TRBD1 or TRBD2 (5 bases each). The V gene lost 6 bases and the J gene lost 4 bases, with 16 bases spanning the gap. There are 15 residues in the CDR3. The germline CDR1 and CDR2 sequences are LNHDA and SQIVND (reference sequence). CDR3 amino acids: CASRRDSGVYNEQFF. The CDR3 DNA reads TGTGCCAGTAGGCGCGACAGCGGAGTATACAATGAGCAGTTCTTC.

The rearrangement uses TRBV4-1 and TRBJ2-2; no definite D call. The length of the CDR3 is 16 residues. From germline, CDR1 is MGHRA and CDR2 YSYEKL. V was cut by 4 bases and J by 3 bases, with 15 bases left in between. CDR3 nucleotides: TGCGCCAGCAGCCTCGTACCCAACCCAGACACCGGGGAGCTGTTTTTT. Protein sequence: CASSLVPNPDTGELFF.

The CDR3 DNA reads as TGCGCCAGCAGTGATACGGGGGGACCGAACGAGCAGTACTTC. It yields the protein CASSDTGGPNEQYF. V gene TRBV10-1 combines with J gene TRBJ2-7, with 7 bases lining up with TRBD2. This CDR3 is built from 14 residues. Per the germline V gene, CDR1 is WNHNN and CDR2 is SYGVQD (reference sequence). Trimming at V came to 3 bases and at J to 5 bases, leaving 7 bases not matched to a gene.

The chain combines TRBV5-1 with TRBJ2-3; D is ambiguous. Trimming removed 2 bases at V and 4 bases at J, with 11 bases between. CDR3 size: 14 residues. Germline loops: CDR1 SGHRS, CDR2 YFSETQ. The CDR3 nucleotides are TGCGCCAGCAGCTTCGGTACATCGGCAGATACGCAGTATTTT. As protein: CASSFGTSADTQYF.

J is TRBJ2-2 and V is TRBV7-8, with 7 bases lining up with TRBD2. The CDR3 extends over 16 amino acids. The germline V gene encodes CDR1 SGHVS and CDR2 FQNEAQ. The V gene end was trimmed by 6 bases and the J gene end by 7 bases; junction bases not matched to a gene: 14. In DNA form, the CDR3 reads TGTGCCAGCAGTTGGGTGGGAGGGCCTTTGAGCGGGGAGCTGTTTTTT. Translation gives CASSWVGGPLSGELFF.

The chain is built from TRBV11-2 and TRBJ2-3; tentatively, D is TRBD1 or TRBD2 (5 bases each). Trimming pared 5 bases from V and 4 bases from J, leaving 19 bases between. The germline CDR1 and CDR2 sequences are SGHAT and FQNNGV. This CDR3 has 16 residues. The CDR3 region is CASSPEGLDFSDTQYF. The CDR3 DNA sequence: TGTGCCAGCAGCCCCGAGGGGCTAGATTTCTCAGATACGCAGTATTTT.

The chain joins TRBV6-1 to TRBJ1-5; D perhaps matches TRBD1 (6 bases). Germline CDR1 and CDR2: MNHNS and SASEGT. V lost 6 bases and J 7 bases, leaving 13 bases between the germline ends. This CDR3 comprises 13 residues. The CDR3: CASSHRVQQPQHF. The CDR3, as DNA: TGTGCCAGCAGCCACAGGGTGCAACAGCCCCAGCATTTT.